This T cell receptor (beta chain) is from a study of shared clonotypes between healthy human individuals. Study observations and caveats: Sampling covered nothing but blood. Tissue TCR repertoires likely differ from those found in blood.

As regards this clone: Its antigen is currently unknown.

Splitting of CD4+ cells produced CD45RA+ naive and CD45RA-negative memory subsets. Trimming shortened V by 3 bases and J by 7 bases, and 15 bases separated the two germline ends. CDR1 MNHEY and CDR2 SMNVEV come from the germline V gene (reference sequence). The CDR3 sequence is 14 residues long. The method was immunoSEQ multiplex PCR; TCRdb's version includes in-frame clones alone and lacks a portion of them. The sample holds under 650,000 clones, 90% to 96% seen once. The sequenced sample consisted of naive CD4+ T cells sorted from blood. Regarding subset: CD45RA+ positively selected. The rearrangement links TRBV27 to TRBJ1-1, with D perhaps matching TRBD1 (6 bases). The receptor's source is a woman aged 25 to 39 in good health. CDR3 DNA sequence: TGTGCCAGCAGTTTCGACAGGCTGGGCTATGAAGCTTTCTTT. Translation gives CASSFDRLGYEAFF.